This entry describes one T cell receptor (beta chain). Authors' data handling: Nucleated cell number was recorded as an estimate derived from reference gene primer amplification. Only in-frame clones appear in the TCRdb table, and some are missing; sequencing was by immunoSEQ multiplex PCR. V, J and clone size reflect that table, while D and trimming were determined from the DNA. The sample has about 190,000 clones, around nine tenths seen once. The germline V gene encodes CDR1 SGHRS and CDR2 YFSETQ. CDR3 length: 18 amino acids. The ends lost 3 bases at V and 3 bases at J; junction bases unmatched: 5. These data come from a study of blood T cell repertoires in COVID-19.

This chain joins TRBV5-1 and TRBJ2-2; 16 nucleotides match TRBD2. Input material: peripheral blood. This clonotype was obtained from a man between 65 and 79 years old with active or convalescent COVID-19. CDR3 in DNA: TGCGCCAGCAGCTCCGGGACTAGCGGGAGGGGTTACACCGGGGAGCTGTTTTTT. Its protein product is CASSSGTSGRGYTGELFF.